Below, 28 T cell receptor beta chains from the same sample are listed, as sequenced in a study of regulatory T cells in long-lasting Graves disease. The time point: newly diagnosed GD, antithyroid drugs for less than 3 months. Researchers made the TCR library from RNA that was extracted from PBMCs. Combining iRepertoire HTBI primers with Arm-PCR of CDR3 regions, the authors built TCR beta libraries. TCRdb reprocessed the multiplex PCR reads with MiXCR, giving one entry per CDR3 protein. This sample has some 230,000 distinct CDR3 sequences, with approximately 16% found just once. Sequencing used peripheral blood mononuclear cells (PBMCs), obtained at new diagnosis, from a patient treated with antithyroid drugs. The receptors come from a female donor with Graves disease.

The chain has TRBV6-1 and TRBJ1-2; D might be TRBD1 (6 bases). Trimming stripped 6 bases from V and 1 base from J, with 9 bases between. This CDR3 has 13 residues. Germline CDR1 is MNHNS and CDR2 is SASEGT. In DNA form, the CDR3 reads TGTGCCAGCAGGGACAGTTATAACTATGGCTACACCTTC. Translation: CASRDSYNYGYTF.

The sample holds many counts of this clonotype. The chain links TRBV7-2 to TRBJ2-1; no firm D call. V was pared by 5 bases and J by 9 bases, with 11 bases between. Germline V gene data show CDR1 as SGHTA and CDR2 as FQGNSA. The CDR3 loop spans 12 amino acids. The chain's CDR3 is CASSPNRFEQFF. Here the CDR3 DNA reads TGTGCCAGCAGCCCCAACCGGTTTGAGCAGTTCTTC.

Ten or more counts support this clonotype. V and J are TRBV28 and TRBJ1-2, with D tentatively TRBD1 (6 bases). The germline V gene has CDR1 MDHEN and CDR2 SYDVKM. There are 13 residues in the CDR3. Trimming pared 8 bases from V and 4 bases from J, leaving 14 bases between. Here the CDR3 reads CASQLGASYGYTF. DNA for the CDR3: TGTGCCAGCCAACTGGGGGCGAGCTATGGCTACACCTTC.

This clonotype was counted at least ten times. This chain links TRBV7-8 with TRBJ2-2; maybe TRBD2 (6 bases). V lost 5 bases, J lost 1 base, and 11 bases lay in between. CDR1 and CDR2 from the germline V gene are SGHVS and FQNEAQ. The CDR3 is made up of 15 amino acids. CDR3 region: CASSRGARNTGELFF. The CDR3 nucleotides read TGTGCCAGCAGCCGCGGGGCTAGGAACACCGGGGAGCTGTTTTTT.

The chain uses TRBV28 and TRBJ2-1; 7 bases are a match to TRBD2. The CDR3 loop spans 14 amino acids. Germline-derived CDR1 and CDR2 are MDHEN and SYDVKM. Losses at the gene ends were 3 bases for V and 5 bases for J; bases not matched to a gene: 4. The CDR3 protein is CASSLRGGHNEQFF. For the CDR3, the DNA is TGTGCCAGCAGTTTGAGGGGAGGGCACAATGAGCAGTTCTTC.

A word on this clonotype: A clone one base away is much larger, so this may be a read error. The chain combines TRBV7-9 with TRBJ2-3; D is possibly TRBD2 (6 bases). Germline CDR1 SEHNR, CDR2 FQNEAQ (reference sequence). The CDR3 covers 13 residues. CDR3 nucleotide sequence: TGTGTCAGCAGTCGGATGGGGAGGGATACGCAGTATTTT. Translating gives CVSSRMGRDTQYF. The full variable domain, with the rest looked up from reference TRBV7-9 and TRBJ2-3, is DTGVSQNPRHKITKRGQNVTFRCDPISEHNRLYWYRQTLGQGPEFLTYFQNEAQLEKSRLLSDRFSAERPKGSFSTLEIQRTEQGDSAMYLCVSSRMGRDTQYFGPGTRLTVL.

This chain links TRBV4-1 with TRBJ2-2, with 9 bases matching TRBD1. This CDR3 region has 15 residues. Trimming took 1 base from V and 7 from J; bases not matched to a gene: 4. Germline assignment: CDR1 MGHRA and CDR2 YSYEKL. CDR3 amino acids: CASSQGGQGIGELFF. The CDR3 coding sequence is TGCGCCAGCAGCCAAGGGGGACAGGGTATCGGGGAGCTGTTTTTT.

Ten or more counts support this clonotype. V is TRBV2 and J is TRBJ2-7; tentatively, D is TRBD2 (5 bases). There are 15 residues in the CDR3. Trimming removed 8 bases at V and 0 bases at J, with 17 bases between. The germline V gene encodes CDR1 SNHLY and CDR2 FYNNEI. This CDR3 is CASLRASRRSYEQYF. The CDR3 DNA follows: TGTGCCAGCTTGCGGGCTAGCCGACGCTCCTACGAGCAGTACTTC. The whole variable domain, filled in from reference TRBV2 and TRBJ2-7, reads EPEVTQTPSHQVTQMGQEVILRCVPISNHLYFYWYRQILGQKVEFLVSFYNNEISEKSEIFDDQFSVERPDGSNFTLKIRSTKLEDSAMYFCASLRASRRSYEQYFGPGTRLTVT.

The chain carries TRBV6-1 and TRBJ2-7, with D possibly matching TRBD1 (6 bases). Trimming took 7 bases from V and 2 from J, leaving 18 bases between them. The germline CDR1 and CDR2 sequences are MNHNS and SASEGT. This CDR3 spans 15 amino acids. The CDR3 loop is CASTRTGTSAYEQYF. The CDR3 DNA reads TGTGCCAGCACTCGAACCGGGACATCGGCCTACGAGCAGTACTTC.

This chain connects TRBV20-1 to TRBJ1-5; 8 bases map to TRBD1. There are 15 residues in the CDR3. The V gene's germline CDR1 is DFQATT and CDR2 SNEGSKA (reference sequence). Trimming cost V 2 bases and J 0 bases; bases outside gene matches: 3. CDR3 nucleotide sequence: TGCAGTGCTAGACCGACAGGGGCTAGCAATCAGCCCCAGCATTTT. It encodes CSARPTGASNQPQHF.

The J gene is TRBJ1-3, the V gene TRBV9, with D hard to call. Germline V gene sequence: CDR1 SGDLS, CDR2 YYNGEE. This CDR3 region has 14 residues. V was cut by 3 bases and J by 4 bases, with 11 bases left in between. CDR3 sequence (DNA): TGTGCCAGCAGCGGGAGTTCTAGGGGAAACACCATATATTTT. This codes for CASSGSSRGNTIYF.

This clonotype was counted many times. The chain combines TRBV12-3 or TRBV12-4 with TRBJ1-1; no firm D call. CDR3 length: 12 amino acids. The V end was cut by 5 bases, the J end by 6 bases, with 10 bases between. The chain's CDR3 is CASSTRVAEAFF. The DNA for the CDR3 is TGTGCCAGCAGTACTAGGGTGGCTGAAGCTTTCTTT.

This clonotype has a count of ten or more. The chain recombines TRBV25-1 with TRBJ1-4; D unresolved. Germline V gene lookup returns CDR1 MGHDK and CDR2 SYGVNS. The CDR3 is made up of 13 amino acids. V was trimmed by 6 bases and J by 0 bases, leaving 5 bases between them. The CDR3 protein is CASRVSTNEKLFF. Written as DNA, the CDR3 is TGTGCCAGCAGGGTTTCAACTAATGAAAAACTGTTTTTT.

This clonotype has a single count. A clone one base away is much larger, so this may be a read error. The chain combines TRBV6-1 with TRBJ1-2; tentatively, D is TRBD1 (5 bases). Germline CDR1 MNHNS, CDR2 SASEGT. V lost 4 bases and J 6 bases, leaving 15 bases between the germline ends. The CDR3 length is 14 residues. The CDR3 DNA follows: TGTGCCAGCAGTGGAAGCGTCAGGGCCCATGGCTACACCTTC. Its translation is CASSGSVRAHGYTF.

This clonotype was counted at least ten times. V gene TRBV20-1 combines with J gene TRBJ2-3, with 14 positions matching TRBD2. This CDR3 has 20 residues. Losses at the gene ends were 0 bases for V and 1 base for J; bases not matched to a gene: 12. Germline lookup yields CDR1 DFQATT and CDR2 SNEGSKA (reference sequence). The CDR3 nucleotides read TGCAGTGCTAGAGATTGGGAAGGGACTAGCGGGAGTCTAGGCACAGATACGCAGTATTTT. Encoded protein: CSARDWEGTSGSLGTDTQYF.

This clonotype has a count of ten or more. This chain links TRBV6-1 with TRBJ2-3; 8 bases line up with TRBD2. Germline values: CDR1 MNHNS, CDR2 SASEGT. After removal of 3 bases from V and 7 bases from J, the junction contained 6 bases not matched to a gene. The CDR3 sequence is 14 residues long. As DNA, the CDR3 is TGTGCCAGCAGTGACCGGGAGGGTTTTAATACGCAGTATTTT. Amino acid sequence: CASSDREGFNTQYF.

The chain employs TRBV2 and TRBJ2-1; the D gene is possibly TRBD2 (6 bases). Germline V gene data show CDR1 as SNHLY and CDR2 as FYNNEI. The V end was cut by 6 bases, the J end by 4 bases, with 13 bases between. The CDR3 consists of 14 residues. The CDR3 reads CASRQPGLYNEQFF. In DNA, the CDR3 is TGTGCCAGCAGACAACCGGGACTGTACAATGAGCAGTTCTTC.

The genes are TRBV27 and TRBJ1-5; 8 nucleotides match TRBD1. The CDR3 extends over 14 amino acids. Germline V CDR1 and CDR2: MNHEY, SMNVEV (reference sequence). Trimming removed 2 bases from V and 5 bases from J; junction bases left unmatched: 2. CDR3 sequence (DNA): TGTGCCAGCAGTTTAAGCAGGGGGCATCAGCCCCAGCATTTT. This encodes CASSLSRGHQPQHF.

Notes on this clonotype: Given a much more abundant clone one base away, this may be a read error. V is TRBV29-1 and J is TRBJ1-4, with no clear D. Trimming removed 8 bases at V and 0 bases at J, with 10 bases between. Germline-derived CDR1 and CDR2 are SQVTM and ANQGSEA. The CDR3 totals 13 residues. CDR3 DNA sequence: TGCAGCATCAGTACTGCAACTAATGAAAAACTGTTTTTT. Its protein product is CSISTATNEKLFF.

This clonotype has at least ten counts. The CDR3: CASSATGTVYSPLHF. CDR3 DNA: TGTGCCAGCAGCGCTACCGGGACAGTATATTCACCCCTCCACTTT. This rearrangement joins TRBV7-2 to TRBJ1-6; 7 nucleotides line up with TRBD1. CDR1 is SGHTA, CDR2 FQGNSA, per germline. This CDR3 is built from 15 residues. Trimming removed 5 bases from V and 8 bases from J; junction bases left unmatched: 9.

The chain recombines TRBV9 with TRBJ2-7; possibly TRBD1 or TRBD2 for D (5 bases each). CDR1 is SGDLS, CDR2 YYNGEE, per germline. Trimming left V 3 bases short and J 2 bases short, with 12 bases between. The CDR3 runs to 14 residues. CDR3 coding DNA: TGTGCCAGCAGCGCCCGGGACGCAACCTACGAGCAGTACTTC. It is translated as CASSARDATYEQYF.

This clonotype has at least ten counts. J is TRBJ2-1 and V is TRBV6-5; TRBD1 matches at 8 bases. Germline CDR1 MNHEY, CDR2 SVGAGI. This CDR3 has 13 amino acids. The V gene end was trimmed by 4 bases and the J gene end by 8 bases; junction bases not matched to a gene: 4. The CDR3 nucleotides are TGTGCCAGCAGTTCACAGGGGGTTGATGAGCAGTTCTTC. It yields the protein CASSSQGVDEQFF.

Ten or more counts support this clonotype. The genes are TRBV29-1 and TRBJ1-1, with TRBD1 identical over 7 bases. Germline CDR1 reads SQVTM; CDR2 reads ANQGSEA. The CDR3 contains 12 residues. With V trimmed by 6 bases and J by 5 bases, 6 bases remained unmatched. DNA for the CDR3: TGCAGCGTGTGGGACAGCAAGACTGAAGCTTTCTTT. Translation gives CSVWDSKTEAFF.

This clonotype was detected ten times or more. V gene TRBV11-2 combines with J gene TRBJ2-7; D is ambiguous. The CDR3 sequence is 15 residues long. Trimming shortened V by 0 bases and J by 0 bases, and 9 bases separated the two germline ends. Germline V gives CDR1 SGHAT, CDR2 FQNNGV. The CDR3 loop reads CASSLDQERSYEQYF. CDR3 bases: TGTGCCAGCAGCTTAGATCAGGAGCGCTCCTACGAGCAGTACTTC. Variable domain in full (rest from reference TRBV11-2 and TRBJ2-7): EAGVAQSPRYKIIEKRQSVAFWCNPISGHATLYWYQQILGQGPKLLIQFQNNGVVDDSQLPKDRFSAERLKGVDSTLKIQPAKLEDSAVYLCASSLDQERSYEQYFGPGTRLTVT.

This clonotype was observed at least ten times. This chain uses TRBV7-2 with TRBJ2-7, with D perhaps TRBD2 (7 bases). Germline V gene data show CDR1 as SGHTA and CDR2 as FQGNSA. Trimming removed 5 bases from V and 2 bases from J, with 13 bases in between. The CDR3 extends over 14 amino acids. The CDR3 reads CASSPRGGTYEQYF. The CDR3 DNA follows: TGTGCCAGCAGCCCTAGGGGGGGAACCTACGAGCAGTACTTC.

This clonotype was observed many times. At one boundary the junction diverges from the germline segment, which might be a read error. CDR3 region: CVSTGGVAYEQYF. The CDR3, as DNA: TGTGTCAGCACGGGCGGGGTTGCCTACGAGCAGTACTTC. The V gene is TRBV6-1, the J gene TRBJ2-7, with D possibly TRBD2 on 6 matching bases. Germline CDR1 is MNHNS and CDR2 is SASEGT. CDR3 length: 13 amino acids.

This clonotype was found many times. This CDR3 is CASSSPGGQGLSGELFF. The CDR3 region has the DNA TGTGCCAGCAGTTCTCCGGGGGGACAGGGTCTATCCGGGGAGCTGTTTTTT. V is TRBV28 and J is TRBJ2-2; 9 positions match TRBD1. The ends lost 4 bases at V and 6 bases at J; junction bases unmatched: 12. Germline loops: CDR1 MDHEN, CDR2 SYDVKM. The CDR3 spans 17 residues.

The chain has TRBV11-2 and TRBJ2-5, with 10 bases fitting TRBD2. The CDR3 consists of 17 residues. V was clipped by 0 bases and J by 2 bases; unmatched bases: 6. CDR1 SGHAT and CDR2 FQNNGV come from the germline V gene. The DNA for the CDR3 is TGTGCCAGCAGCTTAGAAGGGCTAGCGGGAGCTCAAGAGACCCAGTACTTC. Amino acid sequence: CASSLEGLAGAQETQYF.